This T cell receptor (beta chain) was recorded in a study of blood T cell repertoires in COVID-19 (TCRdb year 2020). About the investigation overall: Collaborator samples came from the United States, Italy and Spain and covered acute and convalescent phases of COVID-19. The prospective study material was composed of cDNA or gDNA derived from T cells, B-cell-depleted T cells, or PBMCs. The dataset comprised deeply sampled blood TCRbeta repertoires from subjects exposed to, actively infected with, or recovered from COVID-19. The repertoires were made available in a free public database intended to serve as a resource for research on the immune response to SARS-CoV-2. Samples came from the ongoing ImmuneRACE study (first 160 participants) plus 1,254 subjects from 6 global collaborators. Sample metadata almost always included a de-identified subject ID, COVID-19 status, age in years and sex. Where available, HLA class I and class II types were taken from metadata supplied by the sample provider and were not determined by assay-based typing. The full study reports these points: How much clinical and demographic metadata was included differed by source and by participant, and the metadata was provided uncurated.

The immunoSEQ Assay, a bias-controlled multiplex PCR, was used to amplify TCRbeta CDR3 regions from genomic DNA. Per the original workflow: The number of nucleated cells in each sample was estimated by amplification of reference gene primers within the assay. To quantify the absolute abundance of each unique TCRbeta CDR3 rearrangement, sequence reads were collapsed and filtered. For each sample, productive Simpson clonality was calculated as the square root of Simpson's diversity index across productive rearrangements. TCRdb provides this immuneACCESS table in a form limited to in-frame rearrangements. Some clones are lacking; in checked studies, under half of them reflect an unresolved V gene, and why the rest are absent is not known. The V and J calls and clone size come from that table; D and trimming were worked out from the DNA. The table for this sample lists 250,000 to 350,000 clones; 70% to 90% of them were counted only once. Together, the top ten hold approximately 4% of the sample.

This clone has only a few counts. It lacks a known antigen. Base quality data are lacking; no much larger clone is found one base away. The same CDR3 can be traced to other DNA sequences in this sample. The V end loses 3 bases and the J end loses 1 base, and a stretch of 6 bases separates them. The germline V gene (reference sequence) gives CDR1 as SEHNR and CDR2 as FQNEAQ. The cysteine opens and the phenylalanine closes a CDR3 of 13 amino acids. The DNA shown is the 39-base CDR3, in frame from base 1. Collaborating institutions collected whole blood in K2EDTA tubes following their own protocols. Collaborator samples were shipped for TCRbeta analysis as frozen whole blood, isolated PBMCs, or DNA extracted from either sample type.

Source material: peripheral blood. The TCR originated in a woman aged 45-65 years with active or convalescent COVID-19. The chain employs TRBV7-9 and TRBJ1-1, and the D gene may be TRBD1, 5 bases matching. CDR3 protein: CASSFQGNTEAFF. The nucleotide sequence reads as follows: TGTGCCAGCAGCTTTCAGGGGAACACTGAAGCTTTCTTT.